Sequencing of this T cell receptor beta chain was carried out in a study of T cell repertoires in ileal Crohn's disease. The overall study: About half of patients got postoperative therapy: roughly 12 thiopurines, approximately 17 anti-TNF. Findings of the study overall: Every patient over 26.8% clonality showed endoscopic recurrence. Active smokers at surgery had more clonal expansions than non-smokers.

Each sample's TCRB immunosequencing used around 0.5 micrograms of biopsy DNA. Generated by immunoSEQ multiplex PCR, the TCRdb table keeps only in-frame clones and is missing some. The sample has approximately 3,500 clones; roughly 90% are singletons. Germline-derived CDR1 and CDR2 are SQVTM and ANQGSEA. CDR3 length: 11 amino acids. The ends were cut back, 3 bases at V and 3 bases at J, with 6 bases in the middle. With respect to this clone: Its cognate antigen is unknown.

Sequencing was performed on ileal tissue. This TCR was recovered from an adult with Crohn's disease. The chain couples TRBV29-1 to TRBJ2-7; no definite D call. CDR3 sequence (DNA): TGCAGCGTTGATTCGGGCTACGAGCAGTACTTC. Protein product: CSVDSGYEQYF.